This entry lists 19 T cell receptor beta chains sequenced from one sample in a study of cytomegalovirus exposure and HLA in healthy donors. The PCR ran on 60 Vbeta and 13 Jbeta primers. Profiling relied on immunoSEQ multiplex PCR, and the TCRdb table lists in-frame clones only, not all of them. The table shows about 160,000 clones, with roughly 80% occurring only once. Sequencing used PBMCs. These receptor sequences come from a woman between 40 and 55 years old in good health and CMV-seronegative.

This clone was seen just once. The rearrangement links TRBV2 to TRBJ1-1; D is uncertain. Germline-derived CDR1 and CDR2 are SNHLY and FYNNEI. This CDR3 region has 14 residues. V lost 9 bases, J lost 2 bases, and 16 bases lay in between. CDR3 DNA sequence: TGTGCCAGTCCTAAAACCCCCCTAAACACTGAAGCTTTCTTT. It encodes CASPKTPLNTEAFF.

CDR3 nucleotide sequence: TGTGCCTCCTCCTACCCCGACAGGTATGGCACAGATACGCAGTATTTT. This translates into CASSYPDRYGTDTQYF. The rearrangement uses TRBV5-4 and TRBJ2-3; possible D gene TRBD1, 6 bases. The germline V gene has CDR1 SGHNT and CDR2 YYREEE (reference sequence). V shed 10 bases and J shed 1 base, with 22 bases lying between them. This CDR3 is 16 amino acids long.

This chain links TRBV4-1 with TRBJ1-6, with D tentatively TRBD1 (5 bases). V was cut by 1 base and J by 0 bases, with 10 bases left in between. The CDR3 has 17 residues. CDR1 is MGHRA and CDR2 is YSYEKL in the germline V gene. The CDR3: CASSQGGTSSYNSPLHF. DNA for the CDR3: TGCGCCAGCAGCCAAGGCGGGACGAGCTCCTATAATTCACCCCTCCACTTT.

This CDR3 reads CASSREVAGTGELFF. CDR3 DNA: TGTGCCAGCAGCCGGGAGGTAGCGGGCACCGGGGAGCTGTTTTTT. The rearrangement uses TRBV5-4 and TRBJ2-2; 7 positions agree with TRBD2. The V gene end was trimmed by 4 bases and the J gene end by 4 bases; junction bases not matched to a gene: 7. The CDR3 extends over 15 amino acids. The V gene's germline CDR1 is SGHNT and CDR2 YYREEE (reference sequence).

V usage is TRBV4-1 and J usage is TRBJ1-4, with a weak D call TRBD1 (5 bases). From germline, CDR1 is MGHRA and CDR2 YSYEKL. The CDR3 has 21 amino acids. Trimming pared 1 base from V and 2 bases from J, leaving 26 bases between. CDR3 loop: CASSQGWARVGDSRTNEKLFF. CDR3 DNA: TGCGCCAGCAGCCAAGGTTGGGCCAGGGTGGGGGACTCCAGGACTAATGAAAAACTGTTTTTT.

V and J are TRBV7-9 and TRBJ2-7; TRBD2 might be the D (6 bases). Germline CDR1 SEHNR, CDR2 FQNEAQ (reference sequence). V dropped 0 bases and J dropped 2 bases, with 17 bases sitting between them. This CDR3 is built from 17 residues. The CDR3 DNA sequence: TGTGCCAGCAGCTTAGCGCCAGGGACGGGGGATACCTACGAGCAGTACTTC. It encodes CASSLAPGTGDTYEQYF.

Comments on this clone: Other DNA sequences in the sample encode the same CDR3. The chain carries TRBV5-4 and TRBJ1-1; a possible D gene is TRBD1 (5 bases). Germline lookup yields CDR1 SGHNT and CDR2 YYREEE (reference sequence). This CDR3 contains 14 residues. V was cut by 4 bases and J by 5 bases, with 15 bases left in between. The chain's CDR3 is CASSLVGGGTEAFF. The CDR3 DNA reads TGTGCCAGCAGCCTCGTGGGGGGAGGGACTGAAGCTTTCTTT.

CDR3 in DNA: TGTGCCAGCAGCTCAGGTTCCTCTGGAAACACCATATATTTT. It translates to CASSSGSSGNTIYF. V gene TRBV7-6 combines with J gene TRBJ1-3; D not certain. The CDR3 sequence is 14 residues long. V was shortened by 4 bases and J by 0 bases, with 7 bases between the two germline ends. From germline, CDR1 is SGHVS and CDR2 FNYEAQ.

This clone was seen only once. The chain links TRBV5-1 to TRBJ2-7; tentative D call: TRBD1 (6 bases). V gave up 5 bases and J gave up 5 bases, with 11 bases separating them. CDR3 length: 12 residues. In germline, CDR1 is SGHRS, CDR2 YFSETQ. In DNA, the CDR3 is TGCGCCAGCAGGGGGGCCAGCGACGAGCAGTACTTC. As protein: CASRGASDEQYF. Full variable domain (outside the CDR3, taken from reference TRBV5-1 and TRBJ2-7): KAGVTQTPRYLIKTRGQQVTLSCSPISGHRSVSWYQQTPGQGLQFLFEYFSETQRNKGNFPGRFSGRQFSNSRSEMNVSTLELGDSALYLCASRGASDEQYFGPGTRLTVT.

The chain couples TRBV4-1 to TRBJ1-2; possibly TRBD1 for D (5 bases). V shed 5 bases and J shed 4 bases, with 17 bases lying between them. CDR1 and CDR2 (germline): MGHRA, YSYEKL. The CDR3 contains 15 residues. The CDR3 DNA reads TGCGCCAGCAGCTTCACCCTCCAGGGTAGCTATGGCTACACCTTC. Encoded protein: CASSFTLQGSYGYTF.

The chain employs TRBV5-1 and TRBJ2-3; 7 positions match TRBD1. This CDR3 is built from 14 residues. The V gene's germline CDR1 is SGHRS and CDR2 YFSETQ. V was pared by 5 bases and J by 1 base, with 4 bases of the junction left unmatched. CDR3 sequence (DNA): TGCGCCAGCAGGCAAACAGGGGGCACAGATACGCAGTATTTT. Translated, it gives CASRQTGGTDTQYF.

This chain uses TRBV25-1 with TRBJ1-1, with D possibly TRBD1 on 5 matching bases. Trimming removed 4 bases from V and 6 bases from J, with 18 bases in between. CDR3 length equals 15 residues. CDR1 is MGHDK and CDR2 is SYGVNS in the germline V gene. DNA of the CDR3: TGTGCCAGCAGTGCCTCCGACAGCCAAGACGCTGAAGCTTTCTTT. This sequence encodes CASSASDSQDAEAFF.

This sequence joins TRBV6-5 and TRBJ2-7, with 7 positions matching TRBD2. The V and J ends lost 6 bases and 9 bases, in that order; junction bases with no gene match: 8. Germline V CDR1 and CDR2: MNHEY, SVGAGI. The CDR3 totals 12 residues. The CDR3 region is CASRAPGRGQYF. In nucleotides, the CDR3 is TGTGCCAGCAGGGCCCCGGGGAGGGGGCAGTACTTC.

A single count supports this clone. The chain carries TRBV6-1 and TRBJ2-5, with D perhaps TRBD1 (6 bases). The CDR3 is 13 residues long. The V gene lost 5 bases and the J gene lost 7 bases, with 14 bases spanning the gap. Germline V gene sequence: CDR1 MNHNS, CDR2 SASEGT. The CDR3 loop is CASSRTGPGTQYF. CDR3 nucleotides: TGTGCCAGCAGTCGAACAGGGCCCGGGACCCAGTACTTC.

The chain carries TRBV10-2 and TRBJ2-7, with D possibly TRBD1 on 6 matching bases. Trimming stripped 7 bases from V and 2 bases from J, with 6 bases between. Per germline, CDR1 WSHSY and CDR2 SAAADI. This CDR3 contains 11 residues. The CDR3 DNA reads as TGCGCCAGCACAGGGGCCTACGAGCAGTACTTC. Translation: CASTGAYEQYF.

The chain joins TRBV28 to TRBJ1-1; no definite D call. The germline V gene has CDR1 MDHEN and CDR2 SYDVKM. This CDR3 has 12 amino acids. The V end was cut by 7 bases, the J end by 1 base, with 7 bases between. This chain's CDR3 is CASIRQNTEAFF. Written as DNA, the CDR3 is TGTGCCAGCATCAGACAGAACACTGAAGCTTTCTTT. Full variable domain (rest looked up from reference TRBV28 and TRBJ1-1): DVKVTQSSRYLVKRTGEKVFLECVQDMDHENMFWYRQDPGLGLRLIYFSYDVKMKEKGDIPEGYSVSREKKERFSLILESASTNQTSMYLCASIRQNTEAFFGQGTRLTVV.

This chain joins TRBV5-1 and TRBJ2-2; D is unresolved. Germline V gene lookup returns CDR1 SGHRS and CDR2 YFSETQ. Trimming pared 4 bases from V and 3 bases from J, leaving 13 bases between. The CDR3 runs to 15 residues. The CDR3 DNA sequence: TGCGCCAGCAGCCTAGACGGCTGGGACACCGGGGAGCTGTTTTTT. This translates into CASSLDGWDTGELFF.

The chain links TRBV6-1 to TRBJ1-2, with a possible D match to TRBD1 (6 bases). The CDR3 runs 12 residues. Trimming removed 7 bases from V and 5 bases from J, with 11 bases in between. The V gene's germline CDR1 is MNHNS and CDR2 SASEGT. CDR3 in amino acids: CASTRQVYGYTF. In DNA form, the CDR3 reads TGTGCCAGCACCCGACAGGTATATGGCTACACCTTC.

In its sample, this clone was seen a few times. The CDR3 loop reads CASSQDGLGPLHF. The DNA for the CDR3 is TGCGCCAGCAGCCAAGATGGCCTCGGGCCCCTCCACTTT. The gene calls are TRBV4-1 and TRBJ1-6; D ambiguous. Per germline, CDR1 MGHRA and CDR2 YSYEKL. The CDR3 sequence is 13 residues long. V was trimmed by 0 bases and J by 13 bases, leaving 10 bases between them.